The 11 T cell receptor beta chains below come from one sample, sequenced in a study of T cell repertoires in cytomegalovirus infection. TCRdb itself ran the reads through MiXCR, one entry per CDR3 protein. The sample lists 750,000 to 950,000 distinct CDR3 sequences; roughly 28% were seen once. Which antigens these TCRs recognize remains unknown. The sample was cultured CD8+ T cells from PBMCs, taken from culture after CMV antigen stimulation. These receptors were collected from a human donor in good health (CMV status not recorded). Some clones in this sample may be carry-over from other donors' samples.

The chain carries TRBV24-1 and TRBJ2-2; 16 nucleotides line up with TRBD2. Germline V gives CDR1 KGHDR, CDR2 SFDVKD. Unmatched junction bases numbered 3, after V lost 0 bases and J lost 0 bases. The CDR3 consists of 20 residues. CDR3 bases: TGTGCCACCAGTGATTTGGGGACTAGCGGGGGGGCCTCGAACACCGGGGAGCTGTTTTTT. Encoded protein: CATSDLGTSGGASNTGELFF.

V and J are TRBV27 and TRBJ1-4; TRBD1 is a possible D gene (5 bases). Germline V gene sequence: CDR1 MNHEY, CDR2 SMNVEV (reference sequence). The CDR3 runs to 13 residues. Trimming cost V 6 bases and J 8 bases, with 13 bases left between them. CDR3 in DNA: TGTGCCAGCAGCTGGACTCAGGGAGAAAAACTGTTTTTT. Amino acids: CASSWTQGEKLFF.

V usage is TRBV6-2 or TRBV6-3 and J usage is TRBJ1-5; D gene ambiguous. The CDR3 is 14 amino acids. Germline V gives CDR1 MNHEY, CDR2 SVGEGT. Trimming removed 8 bases at V and 1 base at J, with 12 bases between. CDR3 region: CASEPGQSNQPQHF. CDR3 DNA sequence: TGTGCCAGCGAGCCTGGTCAGAGCAATCAGCCCCAGCATTTT.

The chain joins TRBV29-1 to TRBJ1-2; 8 bases line up with TRBD1. Per the germline V gene, CDR1 is SQVTM and CDR2 is ANQGSEA. The CDR3 consists of 13 residues. With 2 bases clipped from V and 5 bases from J, the junction kept 4 bases outside the gene matches. CDR3 DNA: TGCAGCGTTGAACCGGACAGGGCGTATGGCTACACCTTC. Its translation: CSVEPDRAYGYTF.

About this clonotype itself: The germline gene is not matched at one end of the junction; a read error may be the cause. V usage is TRBV6-1 and J usage is TRBJ1-2; 7 nucleotides align to TRBD1. The germline V gene has CDR1 MNHNS and CDR2 SASEGT. The CDR3 sequence is 13 residues long. The CDR3 nucleotides are TGTGCCAGCAGATCGGCCGGGGGAGGGGGCTTCACCTTC. It is translated as CASRSAGGGGFTF.

This clonotype was counted at least ten times. The chain has TRBV7-2 and TRBJ2-7; the D is unclear. Trimming shortened V by 5 bases and J by 0 bases, and 11 bases separated the two germline ends. CDR1 and CDR2 (germline): SGHTA, FQGNSA. The CDR3 extends over 14 amino acids. CDR3: CASSRPEVSYEQYF. The DNA of the CDR3 is TGTGCCAGCAGCCGACCCGAAGTCTCCTACGAGCAGTACTTC.

The sample holds a few counts of this clonotype. An end of the junction differs from the germline gene, which may be a read error. The gene calls are TRBV7-6 and TRBJ2-4; D is perhaps TRBD1 or TRBD2 (5 bases each). Germline V gene data show CDR1 as SGHVS and CDR2 as FNYEAQ. CDR3 length: 12 residues. The CDR3 coding sequence is TGTGCCAGCAGCTTAGGAGGGCGAGGGACCCGCTTC. Its translation: CASSLGGRGTRF.

This clonotype turned up a few times. The chain links TRBV25-1 to TRBJ2-1; no definite D call. This CDR3 spans 11 amino acids. CDR1 and CDR2 from the germline V gene are MGHDK and SYGVNS. V was clipped by 4 bases and J by 15 bases, with 13 bases between them. CDR3 residues: CASSGQRSWFF. As DNA, the CDR3 is TGTGCCAGCAGTGGTCAGCGCTCGTGGTTCTTC.

Here the CDR3 DNA reads TGTGCCAGCAGCCCCCCTGGGGGGGAAGTATCCGGTAGCTATAATTCACCCCTCCACTTT. The encoded protein is CASSPPGGEVSGSYNSPLHF. V and J are TRBV7-9 and TRBJ1-6, with D tentatively TRBD1 (5 bases). Between the trimmed V and J ends, which lost 5 bases and 3 bases, there was a span of 26 bases. The CDR3 totals 20 residues. Germline-derived CDR1 and CDR2 are SEHNR and FQNEAQ (reference sequence). Full variable domain (rest looked up from reference TRBV7-9 and TRBJ1-6): DTGVSQNPRHKITKRGQNVTFRCDPISEHNRLYWYRQTLGQGPEFLTYFQNEAQLEKSRLLSDRFSAERPKGSFSTLEIQRTEQGDSAMYLCASSPPGGEVSGSYNSPLHFGNGTRLTVT.

A word on this clonotype: Since a much larger clone is just one base distant, this may be a read error. The chain is built from TRBV6-2 or TRBV6-3 and TRBJ1-2; 10 bases match TRBD1. The CDR3 has 14 amino acids. CDR1 and CDR2 from the germline V gene are MNHEY and SVGEGT. For the CDR3, the DNA is TGTGTCAGCAGCGGGACAGGGGATGCCTATGGCTACACCTTC. Its translation: CVSSGTGDAYGYTF.

The CDR3 DNA sequence: TGTGCCAGCAGCCATCGGGACAGGGGTTTGAACACTGAAGCTTTCTTT. Protein product: CASSHRDRGLNTEAFF. The chain joins TRBV7-6 to TRBJ1-1; 10 nucleotides line up with TRBD1. Trimming cost V 5 bases and J 0 bases; bases outside gene matches: 6. Germline V gene lookup returns CDR1 SGHVS and CDR2 FNYEAQ. CDR3 length: 16 amino acids. Full variable domain (remainder filled in from reference TRBV7-6 and TRBJ1-1): GAGVSQSPRYKVTKRGQDVALRCDPISGHVSLYWYRQALGQGPEFLTYFNYEAQQDKSGLPNDRFSAERPEGSISTLTIQRTEQRDSAMYRCASSHRDRGLNTEAFFGQGTRLTVV.